The rows below give T cell receptor beta chains drawn from one sample of a study of blood T cells in healthy people across ages. From the 5' RACE reads, TCRdb called clonotypes with MiXCR, one entry per CDR3 protein. The sample records around 670,000 distinct CDR3 sequences, 25% to 30% being singletons. Material for sequencing was blood. All receptors come from a woman of 80 years or more in good health. Both conserved end residues are part of each CDR3.

TRBV29-1	TRBJ1-2	CSAFSPRQGKNGYTF
TRBV5-1	TRBJ1-4	CASSSGVIGEKLFF
TRBV9	TRBJ2-1	CASSVVTGQYNEQFF
TRBV3-1	TRBJ2-1	CTSSLREEQFF
TRBV18	TRBJ2-6	CASSPVPGQGAQLISGANVLTF
TRBV7-8	TRBJ1-4	CASSLDRTGRLQKLFF
TRBV24-1	TRBJ2-1	CATSGFAGTSGGADTYNEQFF
TRBV7-2	TRBJ1-2	CASSFGQIPTGDGGYTF
TRBV14	TRBJ1-1	CASSRERVSSEAFF
TRBV7-9	TRBJ2-1	CASRASGAYNEQFF
TRBV5-1	TRBJ2-3	CASSLVSNTDTQYF
TRBV7-8	TRBJ2-1	CASSQAAGGGLSSYNEQFF
TRBV7-2	TRBJ1-5	CASSLGTVPQPQHF
TRBV4-3	TRBJ2-3	CASSQERTGLSTDTQYF
TRBV18	TRBJ2-6	CASSSAASGANVLTF
TRBV5-1	TRBJ2-1	CASSPITSGGWNEQFF
TRBV20-1	TRBJ2-1	CSARDGGLGQDEQFF
TRBV18	TRBJ2-7	CASSPAGGYEQYF
TRBV6-4	TRBJ1-6	CASSVNGNSPLHF
TRBV12-3/TRBV12-4	TRBJ2-1	CASSPFLGTSGVLSSYNEQFF
TRBV4-3	TRBJ2-3	CASSQDGGADTQYF
TRBV5-1	TRBJ2-3	CASSGITFGSLSTDTQYF
TRBV10-3	TRBJ2-7	CAIGGAPHEQYF
TRBV12-3/TRBV12-4	TRBJ1-5	CASSFGGSSNQPQHF
TRBV5-6	TRBJ2-3	CASCLRTGLTSGVTDTQYF
TRBV4-2	TRBJ2-1	CASSPGGMPRLYNEQFF
TRBV7-9	TRBJ1-3	CASSQGTGEHTIYF
TRBV28	TRBJ2-7	CASGGQLYEQYF
TRBV30	TRBJ2-3	CAWSVPSGGADTQYF
TRBV20-1	TRBJ2-6	CSQPGQGPAGANVLTF
TRBV20-1	TRBJ2-5	CSALTPWQGGETQYF
TRBV5-1	TRBJ1-1	CASSWVDMNTEAFF
TRBV7-9	TRBJ1-2	CASSLEAEKGYTF
TRBV20-1	TRBJ2-7	CSAPTAPTYEQYF
TRBV5-1	TRBJ2-1	CASSLTVSYNEQFF
TRBV6-5	TRBJ1-1	CASSYNSGVEAFF
TRBV27	TRBJ2-4	CASSRSGFSYKQYF
TRBV20-1	TRBJ2-7	CSARGDRSTYEQYF
TRBV5-1	TRBJ1-2	CASSLGGTGASNYGYTF
TRBV6-2/TRBV6-3	TRBJ2-1	CASSYSGVHEQFF
TRBV29-1	TRBJ1-5	CSVNLPGNQPQHF
TRBV14	TRBJ2-1	CASSYQGAGDEQFF
TRBV5-1	TRBJ1-1	CASSLRWATNTEAFF
TRBV20-1	TRBJ2-7	CSARALAVSYEQYF
TRBV3-1	TRBJ2-3	CASSPFGPDTQYF
TRBV9	TRBJ2-3	CASSARTSGGSTDTQYF
TRBV5-1	TRBJ1-2	CASSLVIGNYGYTF
TRBV28	TRBJ2-7	CASSLGLWGRFEQYF
TRBV9	TRBJ1-4	CASSVDHATNEKRFF
TRBV20-1	TRBJ2-7	CSANSRTGRAYEQYF
TRBV29-1	TRBJ1-2	CSGGDRGKGYTF
TRBV6-2/TRBV6-3	TRBJ2-1	CASSYQGENRDEQFF
TRBV10-3	TRBJ1-5	CAISESLRGAGNQHF